The clone carrying this T cell receptor (beta chain) was seen a handful of times. No antigen is known for it. The sample originates from a study of blood T cells in healthy people across ages. Every participating donor contributed around 9.5 milliliters of peripheral blood through a draw. It was with a sample-barcoded 5' primer and a J-beta primer mix that a second PCR of roughly 7 to 12 cycles was run. TCRdb recomputed calls from the 5' RACE reads with MiXCR, one row per CDR3 protein. The sample has 1.5 million to 2 million distinct CDR3 sequences, about 35% seen once. Study-level points and caveats: Compared with aged donors, long-lived donors showed fewer expanded clones, suggesting selection. Age showed a roughly linear inverse relationship with TCR beta diversity per million T cells. Naive T cell percentage showed a strong correlation with TCR beta diversity.

This TCR was sampled from a woman aged 25 to 39 in good health. Sequenced material: blood.

CDR3 in amino acids: CASRPPGLAGANTDTQYF. For the CDR3, the DNA is TGCGCCAGCAGACCTCCGGGACTAGCGGGGGCTAACACAGATACGCAGTATTTT. The chain recombines TRBV5-1 with TRBJ2-3, with 14 bases matching TRBD2. Germline CDR1 is SGHRS and CDR2 is YFSETQ. The CDR3 contains 18 residues. V dropped 5 bases and J dropped 2; count of bases not matched to a gene: 10.